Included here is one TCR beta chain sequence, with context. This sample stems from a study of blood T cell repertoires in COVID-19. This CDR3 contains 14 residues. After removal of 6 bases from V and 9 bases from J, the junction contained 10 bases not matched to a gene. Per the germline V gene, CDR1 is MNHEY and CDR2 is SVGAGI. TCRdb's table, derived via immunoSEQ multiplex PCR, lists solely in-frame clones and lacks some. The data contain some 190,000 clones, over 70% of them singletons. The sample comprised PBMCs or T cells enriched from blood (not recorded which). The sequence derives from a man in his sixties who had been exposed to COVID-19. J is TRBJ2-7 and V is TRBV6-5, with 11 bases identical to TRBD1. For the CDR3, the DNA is TGTGCCAGCAGAAAACCCGGGACAGGGGGAAGGCAGTACTTC. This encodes CASRKPGTGGRQYF.